This TCR beta chain was identified in a study of shared clonotypes between healthy human individuals. Across the whole study: Each donor's CD8 memory used one plate, CD8 naive two, each CD4 subset three.

A deep-level run was used for the assay. Libraries were prepared by immunoSEQ multiplex PCR; TCRdb keeps only in-frame clonotypes and omits some of them. The sample shows some 800,000 clones, nearly 95% of them seen only once. As for this clone: No antigen is known for it.

CD45RO negativity and positive selection for CCR7 defined naive CD8 cells, a population that excluded terminally differentiated effector memory CD45RA+ cells. CDR1 and CDR2 (germline): SGHKS, YYEKEE (reference sequence). The V gene end was trimmed by 5 bases and the J gene end by 7 bases; junction bases not matched to a gene: 15. This CDR3 is 16 amino acids long. Findings and caveats of the study: Sampling was confined to blood; repertoires within tissues likely differ.

The receptor was derived from a man under 40 in good health. Sequencing used naive CD8+ T cells sorted from blood. The genes are TRBV5-5 and TRBJ2-7; 10 bases are shared with TRBD1. The CDR3 DNA reads as TGTGCCAGCAGTTCCCCCGGGACAGGGGCATTGGAGGAGCAGTACTTC. Translating gives CASSSPGTGALEEQYF.